These 24 T cell receptor beta chains were all obtained from the same sample, sequenced in a study of blood T cell repertoires in COVID-19. Generated by immunoSEQ multiplex PCR, the TCRdb table keeps only in-frame clones and is missing some. In the table there are 140,000 to 150,000 clones, 84% of which are singletons. The sequencing input was PBMCs or T cells enriched from blood (not recorded which). All receptors derive from a woman between 50 and 59 years old who had been exposed to COVID-19.

The CDR3 nucleotides are TGCGCCAGCAGCTACGACAGGATCACTGAAGCTTTCTTT. Encoded protein: CASSYDRITEAFF. J is TRBJ1-1 and V is TRBV4-1, with D possibly being TRBD1 (6 bases). The germline V gene has CDR1 MGHRA and CDR2 YSYEKL. Trimming stripped 5 bases from V and 4 bases from J, with 11 bases between. CDR3 length: 13 amino acids.

This chain links TRBV7-6 with TRBJ2-7, with TRBD2 as a possible D gene (5 bases). The germline CDR1 and CDR2 sequences are SGHVS and FNYEAQ. The CDR3 sequence is 13 residues long. With 8 bases removed from V and 6 bases from J, the gap between germline ends came to 17 bases. The CDR3 loop reads CASSLQPGSEQYF. CDR3 DNA: TGTGCCAGCTCCCTCCAGCCGGGGAGCGAGCAGTACTTC.

The rearrangement uses TRBV20-1 and TRBJ1-2; D is undetermined. Trimming stripped 3 bases from V and 4 bases from J, with 9 bases between. CDR1 is DFQATT and CDR2 is SNEGSKA in the germline V gene (reference sequence). The CDR3 extends over 12 amino acids. Here the CDR3 DNA reads TGCAGTGCTAGTACAGATCCCTATGGCTACACCTTC. Its protein product is CSASTDPYGYTF.

The V gene is TRBV24-1, the J gene TRBJ2-3, with D perhaps TRBD1 (6 bases). Trimming removed 4 bases from V and 5 bases from J, with 9 bases in between. Germline V CDR1 and CDR2: KGHDR, SFDVKD. The CDR3 totals 13 residues. Written as DNA, the CDR3 is TGTGCCACCAGTGAGTCCAGGGGAGATACGCAGTATTTT. Its protein product is CATSESRGDTQYF.

The chain uses TRBV3-1 (or the pseudogene TRBV3-2) and TRBJ1-4, with TRBD1 matching over 8 bases. Germline CDR1 reads LGHDT; CDR2 reads YNNKEL (reference sequence). Trimming took 4 bases from V and 12 from J; bases not matched to a gene: 4. This CDR3 comprises 12 residues. The CDR3 DNA is TGTGCCAGCAGCCCCGACAGGGGAGAACTGTTTTTT. Amino acids: CASSPDRGELFF.

Here the CDR3 reads CASSLQQGFEQYF. The CDR3 nucleotides read TGTGCCAGCAGTTTACAACAGGGGTTCGAGCAGTACTTC. The V gene is TRBV27, the J gene TRBJ2-7; 7 nucleotides match TRBD1. From germline, CDR1 is MNHEY and CDR2 SMNVEV (reference sequence). CDR3 size: 13 residues. Unmatched junction bases numbered 4, after V lost 2 bases and J lost 6 bases.

The chain combines TRBV9 with TRBJ2-1; tentative D call: TRBD1 (5 bases). The germline CDR1 and CDR2 sequences are SGDLS and YYNGEE. V lost 4 bases, J lost 6 bases, and 11 bases lay in between. The CDR3 length is 13 residues. CDR3 sequence (DNA): TGTGCCAGCAGCCCCAGGACAACCAATGAGCAGTTCTTC. Its translation is CASSPRTTNEQFF.

The chain uses TRBV20-1 and TRBJ1-2; D is uncertain. Trimming took off 3 bases at V and 4 bases at J, with 12 bases between the two ends. Germline V gene lookup returns CDR1 DFQATT and CDR2 SNEGSKA (reference sequence). The CDR3 spans 13 residues. The CDR3 region has the DNA TGCAGTGCTAGTATTACCGCTAGCTATGGCTACACCTTC. This encodes CSASITASYGYTF.

The chain has TRBV14 and TRBJ2-2; D is uncertain. V dropped 6 bases and J dropped 6 bases, with 8 bases sitting between them. The CDR3 totals 12 residues. From germline, CDR1 is SGHDN and CDR2 FVKESK. For the CDR3, the DNA is TGTGCCAGCAGACTATTTGCCGGGGAGCTGTTTTTT. Its protein product is CASRLFAGELFF.

This clone was detected ten times or more. The V call is TRBV5-1, the J call TRBJ2-1; 9 bases are a match to TRBD1. J lost 0 bases, V lost 4 bases, and 8 bases had no gene match. The CDR3 consists of 17 residues. Germline V CDR1 and CDR2: SGHRS, YFSETQ. The CDR3 loop reads CASSTSGTGLSYNEQFF. DNA of the CDR3: TGCGCCAGCAGCACTTCCGGGACAGGGCTCTCCTACAATGAGCAGTTCTTC.

The chain combines TRBV29-1 with TRBJ2-1; possibly TRBD2 for D (6 bases). Germline loops: CDR1 SQVTM, CDR2 ANQGSEA. Trimming removed 4 bases at V and 0 bases at J, with 10 bases between. CDR3 length equals 14 residues. The CDR3 coding sequence is TGCAGCGTTGTCGGGGGAGGCTCCTACAATGAGCAGTTCTTC. This codes for CSVVGGGSYNEQFF.

V gene TRBV5-4 combines with J gene TRBJ2-7, with 10 bases lining up with TRBD2. J gave up 6 bases and V 0 bases, and 6 bases lay outside the gene matches. Germline CDR1 SGHNT, CDR2 YYREEE (reference sequence). CDR3 length: 15 amino acids. CDR3 sequence reads: CASSLERSGGTEQYF. In DNA, the CDR3 is TGTGCCAGCAGCTTGGAGCGTAGCGGGGGGACCGAGCAGTACTTC.

This clone turned up a few times. This chain links TRBV12-3 or TRBV12-4 with TRBJ1-2; the match to TRBD1 covers 7 bases. V shed 6 bases and J 4 bases; nucleotides not matched to a gene: 2. The CDR3 sequence is 12 residues long. The CDR3 DNA reads as TGTGCCAGCAGCGACAGGGTCTATGGCTACACCTTC. Protein product: CASSDRVYGYTF.

The rearrangement uses TRBV27 and TRBJ1-1; 9 bases are a match to TRBD1. Trimming removed 6 bases from V and 5 bases from J; junction bases left unmatched: 4. Looked up from germline, CDR1 is MNHEY and CDR2 is SMNVEV (reference sequence). The CDR3 contains 13 residues. CDR3 nucleotide sequence: TGTGCCAGCAGCCGACAGGGGGTTACTGAAGCTTTCTTT. Its protein product is CASSRQGVTEAFF.

The V gene is TRBV11-3, the J gene TRBJ1-1; 11 bases fit TRBD1. The CDR3 consists of 13 residues. The germline V gene encodes CDR1 SGHNT and CDR2 YENEEA. The V segment lost 3 bases and the J segment 8 bases; nucleotides outside the gene matches: 2. The CDR3 DNA reads TGTGCCAGCAGCTTCGGACAGGGGGCCGAAGCTTTCTTT. Translated: CASSFGQGAEAFF.

The CDR3 reads CASSPRQGVNYGYTF. In DNA form, the CDR3 reads TGTGCCAGCAGCCCTCGACAGGGGGTTAACTATGGCTACACCTTC. This chain uses TRBV9 with TRBJ1-2; 9 bases match TRBD1. The CDR3 has 15 amino acids. The germline CDR1 and CDR2 sequences are SGDLS and YYNGEE. Trimming removed 4 bases from V and 1 base from J; junction bases left unmatched: 5.

The chain joins TRBV18 to TRBJ2-7; a weak D match, TRBD2 (6 bases). Germline V gene lookup returns CDR1 KGHSH and CDR2 LQKENI. V was clipped by 7 bases and J by 1 base, with 14 bases between them. The CDR3 spans 14 residues. CDR3 sequence: CASFPGGTSYEQYF. The CDR3 DNA reads as TGTGCCAGCTTCCCCGGGGGAACTTCCTACGAGCAGTACTTC.

This sequence joins TRBV9 and TRBJ1-3, with 9 nucleotides matching TRBD1. Germline CDR1 reads SGDLS; CDR2 reads YYNGEE. The trim removed 4 bases at V and 8 bases at J, leaving 7 bases unmatched. The CDR3 runs to 14 residues. The DNA of the CDR3 is TGTGCCAGCAGCCCAGCGGACAGGGGCGACACCATATATTTT. The encoded protein is CASSPADRGDTIYF.

The V call is TRBV7-9, the J call TRBJ2-7; 8 bases map to TRBD1. This CDR3 is built from 14 residues. With 5 bases clipped from V and 3 bases from J, the junction kept 6 bases outside the gene matches. Germline V CDR1 and CDR2: SEHNR, FQNEAQ (reference sequence). The CDR3 sequence is CASSTPTGGYEQYF. The CDR3 nucleotides are TGTGCCAGCAGCACCCCAACAGGGGGCTACGAGCAGTACTTC.

This chain links TRBV7-9 with TRBJ2-1; 11 nucleotides match TRBD2. CDR1 is SEHNR, CDR2 FQNEAQ, per germline (reference sequence). The J segment lost 6 bases and the V segment lost 3 bases, leaving 4 bases of the junction unmatched. There are 15 residues in the CDR3. The CDR3 region is CASSLGLAVGNEQFF. The CDR3 DNA is TGTGCCAGCAGCTTGGGACTAGCGGTGGGCAATGAGCAGTTCTTC.

The DNA of the CDR3 is TGTGCCAGCAGTGTAGCTACAGGGGGCAATGAGCAGTTCTTC. Protein sequence: CASSVATGGNEQFF. The chain couples TRBV25-1 to TRBJ2-1; 8 bases are a match to TRBD1. V trimming: 4 bases; J trimming: 6 bases; junction bases outside the gene matches: 5. This CDR3 spans 14 amino acids. CDR1 MGHDK and CDR2 SYGVNS come from the germline V gene.

V is TRBV10-2 and J is TRBJ2-4, with D tentatively TRBD1 (8 bases). CDR3 length: 20 amino acids. V was shortened by 8 bases and J by 1 base, with 30 bases between the two germline ends. Germline loops: CDR1 WSHSY, CDR2 SAAADI. The CDR3 nucleotides read TGCGCCAGCGGGGGGAGGGGTACAGGGGGTGTGGTGAGGGCCAAAAACATTCAGTACTTC. Translated, it gives CASGGRGTGGVVRAKNIQYF.

The chain recombines TRBV10-3 with TRBJ1-2; no definite D call. This CDR3 has 14 residues. From germline, CDR1 is ENHRY and CDR2 SYGVKD. V shed 6 bases and J shed 0 bases, with 11 bases lying between them. CDR3: CAIRGGISNYGYTF. As DNA, the CDR3 is TGTGCCATCAGAGGCGGCATATCTAACTATGGCTACACCTTC.

This chain uses TRBV6-6 with TRBJ2-3; 13 bases agree with TRBD2. CDR3 length: 16 residues. The V and J ends lost 6 bases and 1 base, in that order; junction bases with no gene match: 4. The germline V gene encodes CDR1 MNHNY and CDR2 SVGAGI (reference sequence). CDR3 nucleotides: TGTGCCAGCAGCCCAGGACTAGCGGGGGGCACAGATACGCAGTATTTT. Translated: CASSPGLAGGTDTQYF.